This T cell receptor beta chain appears in the sequencing data of a study of blood T cell repertoires in COVID-19. This CDR3 has 11 residues. Germline loops: CDR1 ENHRY, CDR2 SYGVKD. Trimming at V came to 8 bases and at J to 12 bases, leaving 7 bases not matched to a gene. Original analysis: Amplifying reference gene primers gave estimates of nucleated cell counts. The method was immunoSEQ multiplex PCR; TCRdb's version includes in-frame clones alone and lacks a portion of them. From that table come the V and J calls and clone size; the DNA was used to work out D and trimming. The repertoire holds hundreds of thousands of clones, with roughly 88% as singletons.

The clonotype was recovered from a woman in her sixties or seventies with COVID-19, enrolled during active disease. The specimen was peripheral blood. This chain joins TRBV10-3 and TRBJ1-2; 9 bases align to TRBD1. The CDR3 spells CAIGTGGNDTF. The CDR3 nucleotides are TGTGCCATCGGAACAGGGGGCAACGACACCTTC.